Listed below are T cell receptor beta chains from one sample, sequenced in a study of blood T cell repertoires in COVID-19. Sequencing used immunoSEQ multiplex PCR; TCRdb keeps in-frame clones, though not all of them. Of roughly 170,000 clones listed, approximately 81% were seen once; the top ten hold approximately 18%. Material: PBMCs or T cells enriched from blood (not recorded which). All receptors derive from a man in his sixties who had recovered from COVID-19. CDR3s include the opening cysteine and the closing phenylalanine or tryptophan. The order of the fields is clone size, J gene, V gene, D gene, CDR3 protein, CDR3 DNA. A D gene is named only where the DNA matches it firmly. Only part of the rows carry a size: once, few, many, or a class if the clone is expanded.

size: .; J: TRBJ2-3; V: TRBV20-1; D: .; CDR3: CSASVVATDTQYF; DNA: TGCAGTGCTAGTGTGGTGGCCACAGATACGCAGTATTTT
size: .; J: TRBJ1-1; V: TRBV9; D: .; CDR3: CASSVVERIGEAFF; DNA: TGTGCCAGCAGCGTAGTTGAGAGGATAGGTGAAGCTTTCTTT
size: .; J: TRBJ1-1; V: TRBV7-3; D: TRBD1; CDR3: CASSLSPTGGNTEAFF; DNA: TGTGCCAGCAGCTTATCCCCGACAGGGGGCAACACTGAAGCTTTCTTT
size: .; J: TRBJ2-7; V: TRBV2; D: TRBD1; CDR3: CASSEAGGEYEQYF; DNA: TGTGCCAGCAGTGAGGCAGGGGGCGAGTACGAGCAGTACTTC
size: .; J: TRBJ1-3; V: TRBV6-5; D: TRBD1; CDR3: CASSYSDRAETIYF; DNA: TGTGCCAGCAGTTACTCGGACAGGGCCGAGACCATATATTTT
size: .; J: TRBJ1-6; V: TRBV4-2; D: .; CDR3: CASSPPGRGGSPLHF; DNA: TGTGCCAGCAGCCCCCCAGGGCGTGGCGGTTCACCCCTCCACTTT
size: .; J: TRBJ1-2; V: TRBV16; D: .; CDR3: CASSHEDNYGYTF; DNA: TGTGCCAGCAGCCATGAGGATAACTATGGCTACACCTTC
size: .; J: TRBJ2-2; V: TRBV19; D: TRBD1; CDR3: CASSLTGGAGTGELFF; DNA: TGTGCCAGTAGCTTGACAGGGGGCGCGGGCACCGGGGAGCTGTTTTTT
size: .; J: TRBJ1-6; V: TRBV27; D: .; CDR3: CASSNRAISYNSPLHF; DNA: TGTGCCAGCAGCAACAGGGCTATCTCCTATAATTCACCCCTCCACTTT
size: .; J: TRBJ2-1; V: TRBV28; D: TRBD2; CDR3: CASSLGLGHNEQFF; DNA: TGTGCCAGCAGTTTAGGACTAGGACACAATGAGCAGTTCTTC
size: once; J: TRBJ2-1; V: TRBV27; D: .; CDR3: CASSLDSPYNEQFF; DNA: TGTGCCAGCAGTCTGGACAGTCCCTACAATGAGCAGTTCTTC
size: .; J: TRBJ2-7; V: TRBV5-1; D: .; CDR3: CASSLEGLTYEQYF; DNA: TGCGCCAGCAGCTTGGAAGGACTAACCTACGAGCAGTACTTC
size: .; J: TRBJ2-1; V: TRBV5-1; D: .; CDR3: CASSSLGSPHSEQFF; DNA: TGCGCCAGCAGCAGCCTCGGGAGCCCGCATAGTGAGCAGTTCTTC
size: .; J: TRBJ1-5; V: TRBV2; D: .; CDR3: CASSESGGSIQPQHF; DNA: TGTGCCAGCAGTGAATCAGGAGGGTCTATACAGCCCCAGCATTTT
size: .; J: TRBJ2-1; V: TRBV28; D: .; CDR3: CASSLLGTPQFF; DNA: TGTGCCAGCAGTTTATTAGGGACACCGCAGTTCTTC
size: .; J: TRBJ2-2; V: TRBV4-2; D: TRBD2; CDR3: CASSPTLAGLAESNTGELFF; DNA: TGTGCCAGCAGCCCAACCCTAGCGGGACTAGCGGAATCGAACACCGGGGAGCTGTTTTTT
size: .; J: TRBJ1-4; V: TRBV5-4; D: .; CDR3: CASSLESGSNEKLFF; DNA: TGTGCCAGCAGCTTGGAATCAGGGTCTAATGAAAAACTGTTTTTT
size: .; J: TRBJ2-2; V: TRBV5-4; D: TRBD1; CDR3: CASSPRTGSGELFF; DNA: TGTGCCAGCAGCCCGCGGACAGGGTCCGGGGAGCTGTTTTTT
size: .; J: TRBJ2-7; V: TRBV12-3/TRBV12-4; D: .; CDR3: CASSRTAYEQYF; DNA: TGTGCCAGCAGTAGGACAGCCTACGAGCAGTACTTC
size: .; J: TRBJ2-7; V: TRBV27; D: .; CDR3: CASSLSSGTYEQYF; DNA: TGTGCCAGCAGTTTATCCTCAGGGACCTACGAGCAGTACTTC
size: .; J: TRBJ2-1; V: TRBV7-9; D: TRBD2; CDR3: CASSGTSGNHNEQFF; DNA: TGTGCCAGCAGCGGGACTAGCGGGAATCACAATGAGCAGTTCTTC
size: .; J: TRBJ2-1; V: TRBV12-3/TRBV12-4; D: .; CDR3: CASSEGPNVEQFF; DNA: TGTGCCAGCTCGGAGGGCCCGAATGTTGAGCAGTTCTTC
size: once; J: TRBJ2-3; V: TRBV11-3; D: .; CDR3: CASSSWTPDGTDTQYF; DNA: TGTGCCAGCAGCTCATGGACTCCTGATGGGACAGATACGCAGTATTTT
size: .; J: TRBJ1-4; V: TRBV28; D: .; CDR3: CASKNGNEKLFF; DNA: TGTGCCAGCAAAAACGGGAATGAAAAACTGTTTTTT
size: .; J: TRBJ2-3; V: TRBV7-9; D: TRBD2; CDR3: CASSLYGSSGSRSTDTQYF; DNA: TGTGCCAGCAGCTTATACGGTAGTAGCGGGAGTCGTAGCACAGATACGCAGTATTTT
size: .; J: TRBJ1-1; V: TRBV27; D: .; CDR3: CASSLSGQREAFF; DNA: TGTGCCAGCAGTTTATCTGGACAGCGAGAAGCTTTCTTT